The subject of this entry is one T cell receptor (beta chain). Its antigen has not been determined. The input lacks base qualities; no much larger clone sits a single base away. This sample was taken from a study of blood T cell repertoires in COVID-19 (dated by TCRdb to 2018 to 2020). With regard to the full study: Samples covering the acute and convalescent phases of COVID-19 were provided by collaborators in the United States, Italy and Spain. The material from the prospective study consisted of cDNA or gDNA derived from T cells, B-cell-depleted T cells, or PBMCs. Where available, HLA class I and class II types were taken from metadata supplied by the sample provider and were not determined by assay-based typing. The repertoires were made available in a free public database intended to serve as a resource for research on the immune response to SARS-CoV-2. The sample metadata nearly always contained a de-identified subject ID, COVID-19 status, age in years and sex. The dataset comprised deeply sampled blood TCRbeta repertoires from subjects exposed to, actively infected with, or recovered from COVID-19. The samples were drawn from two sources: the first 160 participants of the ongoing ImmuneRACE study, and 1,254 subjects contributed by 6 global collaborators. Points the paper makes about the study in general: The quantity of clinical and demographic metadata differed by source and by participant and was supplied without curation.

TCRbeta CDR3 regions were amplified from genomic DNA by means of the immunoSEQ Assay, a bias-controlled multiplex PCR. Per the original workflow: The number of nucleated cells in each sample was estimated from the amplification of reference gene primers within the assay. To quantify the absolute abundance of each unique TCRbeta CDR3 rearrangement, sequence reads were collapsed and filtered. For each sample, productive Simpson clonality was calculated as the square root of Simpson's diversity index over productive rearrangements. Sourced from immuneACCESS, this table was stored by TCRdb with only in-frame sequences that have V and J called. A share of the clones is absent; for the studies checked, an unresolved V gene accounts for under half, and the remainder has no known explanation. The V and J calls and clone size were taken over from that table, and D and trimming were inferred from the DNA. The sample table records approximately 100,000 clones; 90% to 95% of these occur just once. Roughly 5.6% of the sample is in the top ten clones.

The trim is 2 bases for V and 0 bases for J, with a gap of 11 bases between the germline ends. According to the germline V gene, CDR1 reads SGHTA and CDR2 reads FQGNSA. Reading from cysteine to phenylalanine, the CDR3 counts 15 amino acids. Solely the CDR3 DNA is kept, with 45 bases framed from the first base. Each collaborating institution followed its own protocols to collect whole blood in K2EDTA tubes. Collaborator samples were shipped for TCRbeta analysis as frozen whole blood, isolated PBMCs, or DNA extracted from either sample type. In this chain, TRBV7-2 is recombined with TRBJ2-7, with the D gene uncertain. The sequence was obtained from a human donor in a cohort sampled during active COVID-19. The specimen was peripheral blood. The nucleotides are TGTGCCAGCAGCTTAATAACCGGGTTCTCCTACGAGCAGTACTTC. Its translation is CASSLITGFSYEQYF.